This note documents a single T cell receptor (beta chain) sequence. The CDR3 length is 14 residues. The germline V gene has CDR1 MNHEY and CDR2 SVGAGI. The V gene end was trimmed by 6 bases and the J gene end by 1 base; junction bases not matched to a gene: 4. The data derive from a study of blood T cell repertoires in COVID-19. Under the authors' procedure: Amplification of reference gene primers provided the estimated nucleated cell counts. TCRdb keeps only in-frame clones here, not all; method: immunoSEQ multiplex PCR. V and J calls and clone size come straight from that table; D and trimming were deduced from the DNA. The sample carries roughly 290,000 clones, about 82% recorded once.

The clonotype was recovered from a woman between 45 and 65 years old with active or convalescent COVID-19. Source material: peripheral blood. V is TRBV6-5 and J is TRBJ1-1; TRBD1 matches at 8 bases. CDR3 in amino acids: CASRPGQGNTEAFF. Written as DNA, the CDR3 is TGTGCCAGCAGACCCGGACAGGGGAACACTGAAGCTTTCTTT.